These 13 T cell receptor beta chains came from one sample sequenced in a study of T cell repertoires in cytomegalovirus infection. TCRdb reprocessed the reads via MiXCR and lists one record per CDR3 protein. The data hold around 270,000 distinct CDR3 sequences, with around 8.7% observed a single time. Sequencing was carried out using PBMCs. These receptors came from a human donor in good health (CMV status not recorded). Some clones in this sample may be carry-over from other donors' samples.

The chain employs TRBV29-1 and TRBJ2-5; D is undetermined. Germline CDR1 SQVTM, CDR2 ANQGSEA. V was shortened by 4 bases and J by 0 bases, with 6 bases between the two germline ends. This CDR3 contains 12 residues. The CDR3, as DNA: TGCAGCGTTGGGACCTACCAAGAGACCCAGTACTTC. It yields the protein CSVGTYQETQYF.

CDR3 loop: CAWSVSAATDTQYF. The CDR3 DNA reads as TGTGCCTGGAGTGTGAGTGCAGCCACAGATACGCAGTATTTT. The chain has TRBV30 and TRBJ2-3; D remains ambiguous. V lost 0 bases and J 2 bases, leaving 9 bases between the germline ends. Germline V gives CDR1 GTSNPN, CDR2 SVGIG (reference sequence). The CDR3 spans 14 residues.

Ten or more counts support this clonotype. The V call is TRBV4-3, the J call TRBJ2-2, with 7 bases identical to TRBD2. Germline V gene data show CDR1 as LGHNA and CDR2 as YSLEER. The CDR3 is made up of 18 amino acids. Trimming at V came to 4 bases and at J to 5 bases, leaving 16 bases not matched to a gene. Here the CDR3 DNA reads TGCGCCAGCAGCCCCAGACTGGGGGAAGCGGGAAATACCGGGGAGCTGTTTTTT. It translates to CASSPRLGEAGNTGELFF.

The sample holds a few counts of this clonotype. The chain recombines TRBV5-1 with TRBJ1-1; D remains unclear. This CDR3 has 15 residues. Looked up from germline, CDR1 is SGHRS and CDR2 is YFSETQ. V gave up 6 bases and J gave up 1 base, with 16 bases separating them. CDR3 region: CASTSFRGGNTEAFF. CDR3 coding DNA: TGCGCCAGCACCTCCTTCAGAGGTGGGAACACTGAAGCTTTCTTT.

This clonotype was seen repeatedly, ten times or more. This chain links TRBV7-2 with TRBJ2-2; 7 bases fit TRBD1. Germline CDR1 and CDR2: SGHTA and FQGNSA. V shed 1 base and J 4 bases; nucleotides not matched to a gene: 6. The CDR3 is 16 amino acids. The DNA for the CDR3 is TGTGCCAGCAGCTTAGTCGGGCCAGGGGGCACCGGGGAGCTGTTTTTT. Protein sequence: CASSLVGPGGTGELFF.

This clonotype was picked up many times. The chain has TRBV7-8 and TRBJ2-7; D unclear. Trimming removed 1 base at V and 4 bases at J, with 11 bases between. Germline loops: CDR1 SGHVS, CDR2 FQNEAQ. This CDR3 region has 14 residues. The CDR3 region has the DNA TGTGCCAGCAGCTTAGTACCTTCGGGTTACGAGCAGTACTTC. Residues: CASSLVPSGYEQYF.

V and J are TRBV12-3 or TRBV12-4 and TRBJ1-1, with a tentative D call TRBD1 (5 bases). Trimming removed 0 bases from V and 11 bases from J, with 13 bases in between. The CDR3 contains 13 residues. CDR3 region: CASSLAGPRDAFF. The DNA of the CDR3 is TGTGCCAGCAGTTTAGCCGGGCCCCGGGACGCTTTCTTT.

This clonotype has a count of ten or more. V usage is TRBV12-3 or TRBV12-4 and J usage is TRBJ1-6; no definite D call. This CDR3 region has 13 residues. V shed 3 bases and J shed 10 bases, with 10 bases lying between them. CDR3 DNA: TGTGCCAGCAGTTTCCGAGAGGGCTCACCCCTCCACTTT. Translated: CASSFREGSPLHF.

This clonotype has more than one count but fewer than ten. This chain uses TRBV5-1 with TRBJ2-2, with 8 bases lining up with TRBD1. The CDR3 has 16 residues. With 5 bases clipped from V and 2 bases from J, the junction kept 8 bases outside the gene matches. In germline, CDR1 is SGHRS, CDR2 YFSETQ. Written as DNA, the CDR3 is TGCGCCAGCAGGGGTGGACAGGGCCGCAACACCGGGGAGCTGTTTTTT. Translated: CASRGGQGRNTGELFF.

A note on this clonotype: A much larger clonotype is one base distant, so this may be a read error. The chain's CDR3 is CVSSSRGQDHNSPLHF. DNA for the CDR3: TGTGTCAGCAGTTCGCGGGGACAGGACCATAATTCACCCCTCCACTTT. V is TRBV6-2 or TRBV6-3 and J is TRBJ1-6, with TRBD1 matching over 8 bases. The CDR3 is 16 residues long. Per the germline V gene, CDR1 is MNHEY and CDR2 is SVGEGT.

This CDR3 reads CAWSVTVSGTEAFF. CDR3 coding DNA: TGTGCCTGGAGTGTAACGGTGAGTGGCACTGAAGCTTTCTTT. V is TRBV30 and J is TRBJ1-1; D remains ambiguous. Between the trimmed V and J ends, which lost 0 bases and 4 bases, there was a span of 12 bases. This CDR3 has 14 residues. In germline, CDR1 is GTSNPN, CDR2 SVGIG (reference sequence). Drawing the rest from reference TRBV30 and TRBJ1-1, the complete variable domain is SQTIHQWPATLVQPVGSPLSLECTVEGTSNPNLYWYRQAAGRGLQLLFYSVGIGQISSEVPQNLSASRPQDRQFILSSKKLLLSDSGFYLCAWSVTVSGTEAFFGQGTRLTVV.

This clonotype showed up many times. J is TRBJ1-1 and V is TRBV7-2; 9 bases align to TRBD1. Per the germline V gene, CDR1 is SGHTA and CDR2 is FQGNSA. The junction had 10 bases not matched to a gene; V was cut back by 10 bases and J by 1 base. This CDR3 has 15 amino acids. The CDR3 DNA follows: TGTGCCACTAAATCTACAGGGGGCCGGAACACTGAAGCTTTCTTT. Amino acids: CATKSTGGRNTEAFF.

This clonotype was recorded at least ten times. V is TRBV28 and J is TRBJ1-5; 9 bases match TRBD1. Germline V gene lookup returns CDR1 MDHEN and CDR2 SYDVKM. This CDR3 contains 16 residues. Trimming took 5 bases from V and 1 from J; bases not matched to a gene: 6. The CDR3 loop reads CASSDTGQGSNQPQHF. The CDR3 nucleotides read TGTGCCAGCAGTGACACAGGACAGGGGAGCAATCAGCCCCAGCATTTT. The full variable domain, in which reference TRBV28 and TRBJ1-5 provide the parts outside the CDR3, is DVKVTQSSRYLVKRTGEKVFLECVQDMDHENMFWYRQDPGLGLRLIYFSYDVKMKEKGDIPEGYSVSREKKERFSLILESASTNQTSMYLCASSDTGQGSNQPQHFGDGTRLSIL.